One and the same sample provided the 28 T cell receptor beta chains below, sequenced in a study of cytomegalovirus exposure and HLA in healthy donors listed by TCRdb under 2017. Libraries came from the immunoSEQ multiplex PCR assay. For the multiplex PCR, a mixture combining 60 forward primers for TCR Vbeta segments and 13 reverse primers for TCR Jbeta segments was used. TCRdb holds this immuneACCESS table with in-frame rearrangements only. Some clones are missing; in checked studies, unresolved V genes explain under half, and the rest has no known cause. This sample holds fewer than 150,000 clones; approximately 61% were observed only once. The ten largest clones take up approximately 1.6% of the sample. What was sequenced was PBMCs. These receptors were collected from a human donor in good health.

This clone was detected once. This sequence joins TRBV15 and TRBJ2-7, with 9 nucleotides matching TRBD2. This CDR3 has 14 residues. In germline, CDR1 is LNHNV, CDR2 YYDKDF (reference sequence). The J segment lost 5 bases and the V segment lost 1 base, leaving 3 bases of the junction unmatched. This CDR3 reads CATSRAGTSNEQYF. In nucleotides, the CDR3 is TGTGCCACCAGCAGAGCCGGGACTAGCAACGAGCAGTACTTC.

The chain couples TRBV5-1 to TRBJ2-7; 7 bases line up with TRBD1. CDR1 is SGHRS and CDR2 is YFSETQ in the germline V gene. V was clipped by 0 bases and J by 12 bases; unmatched bases: 6. The CDR3 totals 12 residues. CDR3 sequence: CASSLGQGQGYF. The CDR3 DNA sequence: TGCGCCAGCAGCTTGGGACAGGGACAAGGGTACTTC.

CDR3 sequence reads: CASSPISGVLVYGYTF. The CDR3 DNA follows: TGTGCCAGCAGTCCCATCTCGGGAGTACTCGTCTATGGCTACACCTTC. This chain uses TRBV27 with TRBJ1-2; no reliable D call. CDR3 size: 16 residues. Germline V gene sequence: CDR1 MNHEY, CDR2 SMNVEV (reference sequence). V was clipped by 5 bases and J by 4 bases, with 20 bases between them.

This clone was seen a few times. This sequence joins TRBV6-9 and TRBJ2-1, with a tentative D call TRBD2 (5 bases). The CDR3 loop spans 13 amino acids. CDR1 MNHGY and CDR2 SVAAGI come from the germline V gene. V lost 4 bases and J lost 9, with 13 bases in between. The CDR3 protein is CASSFPARGEQFF. CDR3 coding DNA: TGTGCCAGCAGTTTCCCTGCTCGGGGTGAGCAGTTCTTC.

This clone was seen a handful of times. The chain combines TRBV4-3 with TRBJ2-1, with 14 bases lining up with TRBD2. CDR3 size: 16 residues. Germline V gene lookup returns CDR1 LGHNA and CDR2 YSLEER. Germline trimming cut 3 bases from V and 5 bases from J; bases unmatched to any gene: 3. This CDR3 reads CASSQMGLAGDNEQFF. For the CDR3, the DNA is TGCGCCAGCAGCCAGATGGGACTAGCGGGGGACAATGAGCAGTTCTTC.

The chain has TRBV7-3 and TRBJ2-2; D might be TRBD2 (5 bases). The V gene lost 6 bases and the J gene lost 6 bases, with 11 bases spanning the gap. CDR1 and CDR2 from the germline V gene are SGHTA and FQGTGA. CDR3 length: 13 residues. The CDR3 DNA sequence: TGTGCCAGCAGACCTACTAGGGCCGGGGAGCTGTTTTTT. This codes for CASRPTRAGELFF.

The chain uses TRBV29-1 and TRBJ2-5; 13 bases line up with TRBD2. The CDR3 extends over 17 amino acids. J was trimmed by 5 bases and V by 4 bases; bases with no gene match: 13. Germline V gene data show CDR1 as SQVTM and CDR2 as ANQGSEA. CDR3 DNA sequence: TGCAGCGTTGTCCAAACACCGGGACTAGCGGGGAGGGAGACCCAGTACTTC. Encoded protein: CSVVQTPGLAGRETQYF.

This clone was seen a handful of times. The rearrangement uses TRBV5-4 and TRBJ2-7; 9 bases are a match to TRBD1. V lost 3 bases to trimming and J lost 1 base; unmatched junction nucleotides: 5. The CDR3 contains 15 residues. CDR1 and CDR2 from the germline V gene are SGHNT and YYREEE (reference sequence). The CDR3 is CASSSPGQGSYEQYF. CDR3 sequence (DNA): TGTGCCAGCAGCTCACCGGGACAGGGTTCCTACGAGCAGTACTTC.

The chain links TRBV5-1 to TRBJ2-3, with D hard to call. Germline CDR1 and CDR2: SGHRS and YFSETQ. The CDR3 is 15 amino acids. V lost 0 bases to trimming and J lost 5 bases, with 13 bases between them. Written as DNA, the CDR3 is TGCGCCAGCAGCTTGGGACAATCCCTGGTAGATACGCAGTATTTT. This sequence encodes CASSLGQSLVDTQYF.

The chain employs TRBV27 and TRBJ2-7, with a possible D match to TRBD2 (6 bases). Germline lookup yields CDR1 MNHEY and CDR2 SMNVEV (reference sequence). V was trimmed by 4 bases and J by 6 bases, leaving 16 bases between them. The CDR3 consists of 14 residues. The CDR3 reads CASSWAIAAGEQYF. For the CDR3, the DNA is TGTGCCAGCAGTTGGGCAATAGCGGCTGGCGAGCAGTACTTC.

This clone was counted between two and nine times. The chain employs TRBV6-5 and TRBJ1-2; D unclear. Germline V gene sequence: CDR1 MNHEY, CDR2 SVGAGI. Trimming pared 6 bases from V and 0 bases from J, leaving 14 bases between. The CDR3 covers 15 residues. The CDR3 here is CASRLTGFTNYGYTF. Written as DNA, the CDR3 is TGTGCCAGCAGGCTTACGGGGTTCACTAACTATGGCTACACCTTC.

J is TRBJ1-1 and V is TRBV27; 9 bases map to TRBD1. Germline CDR1 reads MNHEY; CDR2 reads SMNVEV (reference sequence). This CDR3 has 14 amino acids. Losses at the gene ends were 6 bases for V and 3 bases for J; bases not matched to a gene: 5. CDR3 amino acids: CASSLTGGYTEAFF. The CDR3 DNA is TGTGCCAGCAGCCTAACAGGGGGCTACACTGAAGCTTTCTTT.

This chain uses TRBV15 with TRBJ2-1; D possibly corresponds to TRBD1 (6 bases). V lost 3 bases and J 0 bases, leaving 12 bases between the germline ends. Germline lookup yields CDR1 LNHNV and CDR2 YYDKDF (reference sequence). CDR3 length equals 16 residues. CDR3 in amino acids: CATSSRQASSYNEQFF. Written as DNA, the CDR3 is TGTGCCACCAGCAGTAGACAGGCCAGCTCCTACAATGAGCAGTTCTTC.

This sequence joins TRBV5-1 and TRBJ2-2, with 11 bases matching TRBD2. Germline V gene data show CDR1 as SGHRS and CDR2 as YFSETQ. The CDR3 covers 18 residues. After removal of 1 base from V and 3 bases from J, the junction contained 8 bases not matched to a gene. CDR3 coding DNA: TGCGCCAGCAGCTTGAGGGCGGGGACTAGCGGTTACACCGGGGAGCTGTTTTTT. It translates to CASSLRAGTSGYTGELFF.

The chain is built from TRBV5-6 and TRBJ2-5; TRBD2 is a possible D gene (5 bases). Trimming shortened V by 3 bases and J by 2 bases, and 14 bases separated the two germline ends. The CDR3 covers 15 residues. Germline V gene sequence: CDR1 SGHDT, CDR2 YYEEEE. CDR3 nucleotide sequence: TGTGCCAGCAGCTATCTCCCCTCGGGACAAGAGACCCAGTACTTC. Translated, it gives CASSYLPSGQETQYF.

This rearrangement joins TRBV14 to TRBJ2-2; tentative D call: TRBD2 (6 bases). The CDR3 sequence is 17 residues long. Germline CDR1 is SGHDN and CDR2 is FVKESK. Trimming removed 0 bases at V and 4 bases at J, with 15 bases between. CDR3 sequence reads: CASSQEGGGLRTGELFF. CDR3 nucleotide sequence: TGTGCCAGCAGCCAAGAAGGTGGGGGACTTCGCACCGGGGAGCTGTTTTTT.

Notes on this clone: The sample holds other DNA sequences that translate to the same CDR3. The V gene is TRBV10-3, the J gene TRBJ1-5; 9 positions agree with TRBD1. Germline assignment: CDR1 ENHRY and CDR2 SYGVKD. The CDR3 is 17 residues long. With V trimmed by 2 bases and J by 5 bases, 10 bases remained unmatched. CDR3 loop: CAISEATGTGLDQPQHF. In DNA form, the CDR3 reads TGTGCCATCAGTGAGGCAACCGGGACAGGGCTGGATCAGCCCCAGCATTTT.

The genes are TRBV6-5 and TRBJ1-2; D might be TRBD1 (5 bases). The V end lost 8 bases, the J end lost 4 bases, and 8 bases lay between the germline ends. Germline CDR1 MNHEY, CDR2 SVGAGI. This CDR3 is 11 amino acids long. The CDR3 bases are TGTGCCAGCGGAGACAGCTATGGCTACACCTTC. It specifies CASGDSYGYTF.

DNA for the CDR3: TGTGCCAGCAGTGTCAGGTCCTCTGGAAACACCATATATTTT. Translated: CASSVRSSGNTIYF. V gene TRBV28 combines with J gene TRBJ1-3; D gene unclear. Trimming removed 5 bases at V and 0 bases at J, with 8 bases between. The CDR3 loop spans 14 amino acids. The germline V gene has CDR1 MDHEN and CDR2 SYDVKM.

This clone was detected a few times. The chain joins TRBV21-1 to TRBJ1-5. TRBV21-1 is shown as a pseudogene. The CDR3 contains 17 residues. Here the CDR3 reads CASSNYGDGRSNQPQHF. CDR3 bases: TGTGCCAGCAGCAACTACGGGGACGGGAGGAGCAATCAGCCCCAGCATTTT.

Only a few counts were recorded for this clone. The chain combines TRBV5-4 with TRBJ1-1; no firm D call. Germline V lookup: CDR1 SGHNT, CDR2 YYREEE (reference sequence). The CDR3 consists of 13 residues. Trimming took off 3 bases at V and 1 base at J, with 7 bases between the two ends. The CDR3 sequence is CASSSQSNTEAFF. The CDR3 DNA sequence: TGTGCCAGCAGCTCACAATCGAACACTGAAGCTTTCTTT.

This clone has only a few counts. The J gene is TRBJ1-2, the V gene TRBV5-1; tentative D call: TRBD1 (5 bases). Per germline, CDR1 SGHRS and CDR2 YFSETQ. This CDR3 spans 16 amino acids. Trimming pared 4 bases from V and 4 bases from J, leaving 20 bases between. The CDR3 region is CASSLDGRDGVYGYTF. CDR3 bases: TGCGCCAGCAGCCTGGATGGGAGGGACGGCGTCTATGGCTACACCTTC.

This rearrangement joins TRBV27 to TRBJ2-7; D perhaps matches TRBD1 (6 bases). The germline V gene has CDR1 MNHEY and CDR2 SMNVEV (reference sequence). V was pared by 5 bases and J by 3 bases, with 17 bases between. There are 15 residues in the CDR3. CDR3 protein: CASSPRDKHNYEQYF. In nucleotides, the CDR3 is TGTGCCAGCAGTCCCCGGGACAAACACAACTACGAGCAGTACTTC.

V is TRBV5-1 and J is TRBJ2-3, with 10 bases fitting TRBD1. The germline V gene encodes CDR1 SGHRS and CDR2 YFSETQ. This CDR3 contains 15 residues. The J segment lost 3 bases and the V segment lost 3 bases, leaving 4 bases of the junction unmatched. The CDR3 DNA reads TGCGCCAGCAGCTCGGACAGGGGGGGGACAGATACGCAGTATTTT. Translation: CASSSDRGGTDTQYF.

The chain is built from TRBV15 and TRBJ2-1; D possibly corresponds to TRBD2 (7 bases). Trimming left V 0 bases short and J 6 bases short, with 12 bases between. From germline, CDR1 is LNHNV and CDR2 YYDKDF (reference sequence). CDR3 length: 15 amino acids. Here the CDR3 reads CATSREGGRVNEQFF. DNA of the CDR3: TGTGCCACCAGCAGAGAAGGGGGGAGGGTCAATGAGCAGTTCTTC.

The chain recombines TRBV19 with TRBJ2-3; possibly TRBD1 for D (7 bases). The germline CDR1 and CDR2 sequences are LNHDA and SQIVND (reference sequence). This CDR3 is 13 amino acids long. Deletions cut 5 bases from V and 5 bases from J, with 11 bases between. CDR3 residues: CASSGQGGDTQYF. The CDR3, as DNA: TGTGCCAGTAGTGGGCAGGGGGGAGATACGCAGTATTTT.

This rearrangement joins TRBV2 to TRBJ2-7; D unclear. Trimming shortened V by 3 bases and J by 2 bases, and 2 bases separated the two germline ends. CDR1 is SNHLY and CDR2 is FYNNEI in the germline V gene. This CDR3 comprises 11 residues. The CDR3 loop reads CASSDTYEQYF. The CDR3 region has the DNA TGTGCCAGCAGTGATACCTACGAGCAGTACTTC.

A few counts support this clone. At one end the junction does not follow the germline gene, possibly because of a read error. This chain connects TRBV9 to TRBJ2-3; possible D gene TRBD2, 7 bases. The CDR3 contains 14 residues. The germline gives CDR1 SGDLS, CDR2 YYNGEE. CDR3 nucleotides: TGTGCCAGCAGCGTAACAGGGAGGGCAGATGCGCAGTATTTT. It is translated as CASSVTGRADAQYF.